The source of this TCR beta chain is a study of blood T cells in healthy people across ages. Study-level findings and limits: Whereas aged donors had fewer naive CD4+ cells, long-lived donors had more of them and higher diversity. When one million T cells were used, diversity estimates were thought to be underestimates.

For the second PCR, which ran for roughly 6 to 12 cycles, a sample-barcoded 5' primer and a J-beta primer mix were used. One entry per CDR3 protein results from TCRdb running MiXCR on the 5' RACE reads. The sample yields around 580,000 distinct CDR3 sequences, roughly 48% seen once. The CDR3 extends over 15 amino acids. Trimming at V came to 5 bases and at J to 3 bases, leaving 9 bases not matched to a gene. Per the germline V gene, CDR1 is DFQATT and CDR2 is SNEGSKA (reference sequence). This clonotype was seen more than once but under ten times. Antigen specificity is unknown. The authors isolated at least 6 million PBMCs per sample.

The gene calls are TRBV20-1 and TRBJ2-3; 9 bases align to TRBD2. Sequences were obtained from blood. The sequence derives from a man older than 75 in good health. CDR3 sequence: CSAGGWTSVTDTQYF. CDR3 bases: TGCAGTGCTGGAGGTTGGACTAGCGTAACAGATACGCAGTATTTT.